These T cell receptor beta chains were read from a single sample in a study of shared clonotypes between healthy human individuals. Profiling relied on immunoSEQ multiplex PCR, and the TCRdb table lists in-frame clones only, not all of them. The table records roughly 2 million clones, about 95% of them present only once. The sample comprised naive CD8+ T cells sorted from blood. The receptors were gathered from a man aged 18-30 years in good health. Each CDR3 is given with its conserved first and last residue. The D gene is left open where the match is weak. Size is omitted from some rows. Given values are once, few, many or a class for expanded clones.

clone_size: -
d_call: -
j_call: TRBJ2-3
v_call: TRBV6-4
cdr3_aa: CASSVEGDYTDTQYF
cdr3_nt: TGTGCCAGCAGTGTGGAGGGCGACTACACAGATACGCAGTATTTT

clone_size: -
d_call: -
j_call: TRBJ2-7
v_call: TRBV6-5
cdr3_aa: CANPGRGPYEQYF
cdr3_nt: TGTGCCAACCCGGGACGGGGACCCTACGAGCAGTACTTC

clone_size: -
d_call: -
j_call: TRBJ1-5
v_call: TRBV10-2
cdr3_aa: CASSDGSSNQPQHF
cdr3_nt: TGCGCCAGCAGTGATGGGTCTAGCAATCAGCCCCAGCATTTT

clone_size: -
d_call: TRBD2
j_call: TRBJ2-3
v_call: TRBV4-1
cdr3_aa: CASSQRGSAGGQDTQYF
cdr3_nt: TGCGCCAGCAGCCAGAGGGGGTCGGCGGGGGGGCAAGATACGCAGTATTTT

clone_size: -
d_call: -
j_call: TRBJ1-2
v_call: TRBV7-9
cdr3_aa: CASSLADRGRYGYTF
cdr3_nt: TGTGCCAGCAGCTTAGCTGACCGGGGACGGTATGGCTACACCTTC

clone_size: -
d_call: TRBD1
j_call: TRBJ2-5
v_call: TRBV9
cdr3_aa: CASSVTGGQETQYF
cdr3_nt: TGTGCCAGCAGCGTGACAGGGGGCCAAGAGACCCAGTACTTC

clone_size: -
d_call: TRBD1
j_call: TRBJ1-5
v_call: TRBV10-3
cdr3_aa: CAISPGQGAGQPQHF
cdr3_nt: TGTGCCATCAGTCCGGGACAGGGGGCTGGTCAGCCCCAGCATTTT

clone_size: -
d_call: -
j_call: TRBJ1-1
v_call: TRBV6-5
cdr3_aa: CASSYDPIGTEAFF
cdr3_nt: TGTGCCAGCAGTTACGACCCCATCGGTACTGAAGCTTTCTTT

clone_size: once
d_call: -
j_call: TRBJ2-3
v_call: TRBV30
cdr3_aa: CAWSWDGGVSTDTQYF
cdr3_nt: TGTGCCTGGAGTTGGGACGGCGGAGTTAGCACAGATACGCAGTATTTT

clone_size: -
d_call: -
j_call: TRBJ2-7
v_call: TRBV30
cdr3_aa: CAWSVGSPSYEQYF
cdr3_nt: TGTGCCTGGAGTGTAGGGTCCCCCTCCTACGAGCAGTACTTC

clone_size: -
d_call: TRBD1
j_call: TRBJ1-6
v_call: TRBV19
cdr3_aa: CASSNGQGGPLHF
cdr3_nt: TGTGCCAGTAGCAACGGACAGGGTGGACCCCTCCACTTT

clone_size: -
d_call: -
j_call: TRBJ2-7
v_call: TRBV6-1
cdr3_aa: CASSGTVVYEQYF
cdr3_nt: TGTGCCAGCAGTGGGACAGTTGTCTACGAGCAGTACTTC

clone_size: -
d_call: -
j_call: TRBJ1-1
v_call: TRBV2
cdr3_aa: CASSGPQAFF
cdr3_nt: TGTGCCAGCAGCGGCCCCCAAGCTTTCTTT

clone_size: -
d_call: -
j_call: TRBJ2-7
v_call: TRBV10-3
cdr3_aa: CAISVNKVYEQYF
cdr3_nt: TGTGCCATCAGTGTGAACAAAGTTTACGAGCAGTACTTC

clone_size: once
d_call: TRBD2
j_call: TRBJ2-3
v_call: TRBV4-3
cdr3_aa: CASSRDWVERSGRAGTDTQYF
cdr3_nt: TGCGCCAGCAGCCGAGATTGGGTTGAACGTAGCGGGAGGGCCGGCACAGATACGCAGTATTTT

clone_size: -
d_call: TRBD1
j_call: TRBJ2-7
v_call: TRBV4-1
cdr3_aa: CASSQSGTGAYEQYF
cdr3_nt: TGCGCCAGCAGCCAATCCGGGACAGGAGCCTACGAGCAGTACTTC

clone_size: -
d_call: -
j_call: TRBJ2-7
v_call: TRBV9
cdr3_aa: CASSVGGRADEQYF
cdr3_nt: TGTGCCAGCAGCGTAGGGGGCAGGGCGGACGAGCAGTACTTC

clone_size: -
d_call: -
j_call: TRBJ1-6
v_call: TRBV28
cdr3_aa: CASSLQGTYNSPLHF
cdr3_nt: TGTGCCAGCAGTTTACAGGGGACCTATAATTCACCCCTCCACTTT

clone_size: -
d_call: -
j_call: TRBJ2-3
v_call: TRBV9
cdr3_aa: CASSAVVGVADTQYF
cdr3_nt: TGTGCCAGCAGCGCAGTTGTGGGGGTAGCAGATACGCAGTATTTT

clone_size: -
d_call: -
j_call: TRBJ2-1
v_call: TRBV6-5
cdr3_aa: CASSYSSGYNEQFF
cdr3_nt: TGTGCCAGCAGTTACTCATCAGGGTACAATGAGCAGTTCTTC

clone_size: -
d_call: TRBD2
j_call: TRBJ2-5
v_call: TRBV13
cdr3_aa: CASSLWTSGREETQYF
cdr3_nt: TGTGCCAGCAGCCTCTGGACTAGCGGGAGGGAAGAGACCCAGTACTTC

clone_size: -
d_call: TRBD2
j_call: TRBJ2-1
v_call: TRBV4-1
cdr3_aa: CASSQDRGTSGPPRGQFF
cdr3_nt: TGCGCCAGCAGCCAAGATCGAGGGACTAGCGGTCCCCCGAGGGGGCAGTTCTTC

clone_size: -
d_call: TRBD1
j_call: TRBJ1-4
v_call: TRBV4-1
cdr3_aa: CASSQGLVTGGSNRELFF
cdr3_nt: TGCGCCAGCAGCCAAGGGCTGGTCACAGGGGGTTCTAATAGGGAACTGTTTTTT

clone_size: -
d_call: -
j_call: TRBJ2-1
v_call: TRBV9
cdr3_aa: CASSATNYNEQFF
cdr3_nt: TGTGCCAGCAGCGCGACTAACTACAATGAGCAGTTCTTC

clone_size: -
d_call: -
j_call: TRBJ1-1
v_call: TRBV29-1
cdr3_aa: CSQKGFGTEAFF
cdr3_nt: TGCAGCCAAAAGGGGTTTGGCACTGAAGCTTTCTTT

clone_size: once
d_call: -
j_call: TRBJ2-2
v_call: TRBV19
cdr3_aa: CASVRGTGELFF
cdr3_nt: TGTGCCAGCGTAAGAGGGACCGGGGAGCTGTTTTTT

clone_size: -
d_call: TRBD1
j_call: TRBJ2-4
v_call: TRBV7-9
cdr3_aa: CASRGGTGEGLTKNIQYF
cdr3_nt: TGTGCCAGCAGAGGAGGGACAGGCGAGGGCCTTACCAAAAACATTCAGTACTTC

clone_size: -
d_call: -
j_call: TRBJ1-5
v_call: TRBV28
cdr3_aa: CASSLSVSNQPQHF
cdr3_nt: TGTGCCAGCAGTTTATCGGTGAGCAATCAGCCCCAGCATTTT

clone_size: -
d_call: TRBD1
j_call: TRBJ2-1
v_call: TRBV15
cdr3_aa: CATSTTGQGIYNEQFF
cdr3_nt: TGTGCCACCAGCACCACGGGACAGGGGATTTACAATGAGCAGTTCTTC

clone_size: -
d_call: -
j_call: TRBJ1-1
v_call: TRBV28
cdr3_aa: CASSFRGVNTEAFF
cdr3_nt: TGTGCCAGCAGTTTCCGGGGGGTAAACACTGAAGCTTTCTTT

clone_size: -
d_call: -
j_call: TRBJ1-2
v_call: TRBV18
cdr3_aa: CASSPRQTANYGYTF
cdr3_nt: TGTGCCAGCTCACCAAGACAGACTGCTAACTATGGCTACACCTTC

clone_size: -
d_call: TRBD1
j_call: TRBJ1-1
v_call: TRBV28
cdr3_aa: CASSLIQGLNTEAFF
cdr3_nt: TGTGCCAGCAGTCTCATACAGGGGTTGAACACTGAAGCTTTCTTT

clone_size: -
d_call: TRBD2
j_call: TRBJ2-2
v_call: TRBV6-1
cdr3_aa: CASRGGAGELFF
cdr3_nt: TGTGCCAGCCGCGGGGGGGCCGGGGAGCTGTTTTTT

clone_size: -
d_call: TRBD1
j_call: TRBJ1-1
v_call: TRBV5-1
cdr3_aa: CASSFHATGGISGTEAFF
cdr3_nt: TGCGCCAGCAGCTTCCACGCGACAGGGGGCATAAGTGGCACTGAAGCTTTCTTT

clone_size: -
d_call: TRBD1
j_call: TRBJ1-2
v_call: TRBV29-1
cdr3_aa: CSGGTADGYTF
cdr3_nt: TGCAGCGGGGGGACAGCGGATGGCTACACCTTC

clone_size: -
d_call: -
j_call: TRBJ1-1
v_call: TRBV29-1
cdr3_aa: CSVAGTSSGLTEAFF
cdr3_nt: TGCAGCGTCGCCGGGACGTCCTCGGGGTTAACTGAAGCTTTCTTT

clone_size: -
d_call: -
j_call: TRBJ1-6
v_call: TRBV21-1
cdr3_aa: CASVPHSPLHF
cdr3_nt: TGTGCCAGCGTTCCCCATTCACCCCTCCACTTT